These 10 T cell receptor beta chains were all obtained from the same sample, sequenced in a study of cytomegalovirus exposure and HLA in healthy donors. Generated by immunoSEQ multiplex PCR, the TCRdb table keeps only in-frame clones and is missing some. In the table there are about 160,000 clones, approximately 96% of which are singletons. The sample comprised PBMCs. These receptor sequences come from a woman aged 18-35 years in good health and CMV-seronegative.

The J gene is TRBJ2-3, the V gene TRBV4-2; 12 nucleotides agree with TRBD2. Germline trimming cut 4 bases from V and 0 bases from J; bases unmatched to any gene: 8. The germline gives CDR1 LGHNA, CDR2 YNFKEQ. The CDR3 runs 18 residues. The CDR3 is CASSREAGTSGSTDTQYF. CDR3 DNA sequence: TGTGCCAGCAGCCGAGAGGCTGGGACTAGCGGGAGCACAGATACGCAGTATTTT.

V and J are TRBV6-6 and TRBJ1-2, with 7 bases fitting TRBD1. CDR1 is MNHNY and CDR2 is SVGAGI in the germline V gene (reference sequence). The CDR3 extends over 13 amino acids. V was pared by 7 bases and J by 3 bases, with 5 bases of the junction left unmatched. DNA of the CDR3: TGTGCCAGCATCGAAGGGGGCGACTATGGCTACACCTTC. Protein: CASIEGGDYGYTF.

This clone was seen only once. The V call is TRBV5-4, the J call TRBJ2-3; D might be TRBD1 (6 bases). The CDR3 runs 15 residues. Germline V gene data show CDR1 as SGHNT and CDR2 as YYREEE (reference sequence). V dropped 3 bases and J dropped 1 base, with 12 bases sitting between them. CDR3 nucleotides: TGTGCCAGCAGCTGGCTAGGGGGAGGCACAGATACGCAGTATTTT. Protein: CASSWLGGGTDTQYF.

This chain uses TRBV27 with TRBJ1-1; tentative D call: TRBD1 (6 bases). CDR1 is MNHEY and CDR2 is SMNVEV in the germline V gene (reference sequence). V dropped 5 bases and J dropped 4 bases, with 14 bases sitting between them. The CDR3 has 14 residues. CDR3 sequence reads: CASSNRVGGTEAFF. The CDR3 nucleotides are TGTGCCAGCAGTAACAGGGTAGGTGGCACTGAAGCTTTCTTT.

The rearrangement uses TRBV4-1 and TRBJ2-1; 8 bases match TRBD1. Germline V gene data show CDR1 as MGHRA and CDR2 as YSYEKL. There are 14 residues in the CDR3. Losses at the gene ends were 3 bases for V and 8 bases for J; bases not matched to a gene: 6. CDR3 bases: TGCGCCAGCAGCCAGTCAGGGGGCAGGGATGAGCAGTTCTTC. This encodes CASSQSGGRDEQFF.

J is TRBJ2-3 and V is TRBV5-5; 12 bases fit TRBD2. The CDR3 is 18 amino acids. Germline trimming cut 4 bases from V and 3 bases from J; bases unmatched to any gene: 12. Germline assignment: CDR1 SGHKS and CDR2 YYEKEE (reference sequence). In DNA, the CDR3 is TGTGCCAGCAGCGTGACCCCTAGCGGGGGGGCCGGGACAGATACGCAGTATTTT. Translation: CASSVTPSGGAGTDTQYF.

The rearrangement uses TRBV19 and TRBJ1-6, with 8 nucleotides matching TRBD1. After removal of 6 bases from V and 9 bases from J, the junction contained 10 bases not matched to a gene. Germline values: CDR1 LNHDA, CDR2 SQIVND (reference sequence). This CDR3 is built from 15 residues. The CDR3 is CASRKDREESSPLHF. CDR3 DNA: TGTGCCAGTAGGAAGGACAGGGAAGAGAGTTCACCCCTCCACTTT.

The chain combines TRBV5-4 with TRBJ1-1; a weak D match, TRBD1 (6 bases). Trimming took off 5 bases at V and 1 base at J, with 12 bases between the two ends. Germline V gene lookup returns CDR1 SGHNT and CDR2 YYREEE (reference sequence). This CDR3 has 14 residues. As DNA, the CDR3 is TGTGCCAGCAGGCCGGGACACCAGAACACTGAAGCTTTCTTT. It specifies CASRPGHQNTEAFF.

The genes are TRBV10-1 and TRBJ2-7, with 11 bases lining up with TRBD2. The J segment lost 3 bases and the V segment lost 5 bases, leaving 15 bases of the junction unmatched. CDR1 and CDR2 (germline): WNHNN, SYGVQD (reference sequence). The CDR3 is made up of 18 amino acids. The CDR3 DNA sequence: TGCGCCAGCAGTACGTTAGAGACTAGCGGGGTGAGCTACTACGAGCAGTACTTC. It yields the protein CASSTLETSGVSYYEQYF.

The table lists this clone with a count of one. The V and J genes are TRBV5-8 and TRBJ2-7, with D perhaps TRBD1 (5 bases). Germline V lookup: CDR1 SGHTS, CDR2 YDEGEE. V was cut by 0 bases and J by 4 bases, with 14 bases left in between. CDR3 length: 15 amino acids. The CDR3 coding sequence is TGTGCCAGCAGCTTGGTTCTTCCAGGGAAATACGAGCAGTACTTC. Its translation is CASSLVLPGKYEQYF.